The rows below give T cell receptor beta chains drawn from one sample of a study of technical replicates of blood from a handful of donors. Sequencing was performed with immunoSEQ multiplex PCR; in TCRdb, only in-frame clones are kept and a portion is missing. The table has about 89,000 clones, 94% seen once. Sequencing used T cells isolated from PBMCs. The receptors stem from a human donor in good health. Both conserved end residues are part of each CDR3. A D gene is named only where the DNA matches it firmly. Where a row states a size, it is once, few, many or the class of an expanded clone; other rows omit it.

v_call	d_call	clone_size	j_call	cdr3_aa	cdr3_nt
TRBV7-2	TRBD2	-	TRBJ2-3	CASSPQSGSLQYF	TGTGCCAGCAGCCCCCAAAGCGGGAGTCTACAGTATTTT
TRBV6-5	TRBD1	-	TRBJ1-6	CASSRQGRSSPLHF	TGTGCCAGCAGTAGACAGGGTCGGAGTTCACCCCTCCACTTT
TRBV27	TRBD2	-	TRBJ2-1	CASSLTGLAGVRVYNEQFF	TGTGCCAGCAGTTTAACGGGACTAGCGGGAGTGAGAGTCTACAATGAGCAGTTCTTC
TRBV5-1	TRBD2	-	TRBJ2-2	CASSLATGGPSAGELFF	TGCGCCAGCAGCTTGGCCACGGGAGGGCCTTCTGCCGGGGAGCTGTTTTTT
TRBV5-4	-	-	TRBJ2-2	CASSPASAGELFF	TGTGCCAGCAGCCCCGCCAGTGCCGGGGAGCTGTTTTTT
TRBV5-1	-	-	TRBJ2-7	CASSLTSGGSSYEQYF	TGCGCCAGCAGCTTGACTTCTGGGGGGAGCTCCTACGAGCAGTACTTC
TRBV5-1	TRBD1	-	TRBJ2-5	CASSPSGQATQYF	TGCGCCAGCAGCCCCTCGGGACAGGCCACCCAGTACTTC
TRBV11-3	TRBD2	-	TRBJ2-3	CASSTTSADTQYF	TGTGCCAGCAGCACGACTAGCGCAGATACGCAGTATTTT
TRBV27	-	-	TRBJ2-2	CASSLWADRNTGELFF	TGTGCCAGCAGTTTGTGGGCGGACAGGAACACCGGGGAGCTGTTTTTT
TRBV2	-	-	TRBJ1-3	CASSEIVSDYGNTIYF	TGTGCCAGCAGTGAAATTGTAAGCGATTATGGAAACACCATATATTTT
TRBV7-7	-	-	TRBJ2-2	CASSLTGTNTGELFF	TGTGCCAGCAGCCTGACGGGGACGAACACCGGGGAGCTGTTTTTT
TRBV9	-	-	TRBJ2-1	CASSVGQFAEQFF	TGTGCCAGCAGCGTAGGACAGTTCGCTGAGCAGTTCTTC
TRBV19	TRBD1	once	TRBJ1-2	CASSHRGPLYGYTF	TGTGCCAGCTCCCACAGGGGGCCTCTATATGGCTACACCTTC
TRBV9	TRBD1	-	TRBJ1-6	CASSVEGTGNSPLHF	TGTGCCAGCAGCGTAGAAGGGACAGGGAATTCACCCCTCCACTTT
TRBV5-1	-	-	TRBJ2-2	CASSLAGGSTGELFF	TGCGCCAGCAGCTTGGCGGGGGGCTCCACCGGGGAGCTGTTTTTT
TRBV7-6	TRBD2	-	TRBJ2-5	CASSSSRAGDPQETQYF	TGTGCCAGCAGCTCCTCCAGAGCGGGGGACCCACAAGAGACCCAGTACTTC
TRBV4-2	-	-	TRBJ1-3	CASSQESEGAGNTIYF	TGTGCCAGCAGCCAAGAAAGTGAAGGGGCTGGAAACACCATATATTTT